This TCR beta chain stems from a study of immune characterization of retroperitoneal liposarcoma. This CDR3 comprises 15 residues. Germline V lookup: CDR1 SGHTA, CDR2 FQGNSA. Deletions cut 5 bases from V and 1 base from J, with 14 bases between. TCRdb fed the PCR reads into MiXCR, producing one record per CDR3 protein. Counted here are some 10,000 distinct CDR3 sequences, around a quarter occurring once; the ten biggest clones make up more than 8%. The sequence was obtained from a male donor with retroperitoneal liposarcoma. The chain recombines TRBV7-2 with TRBJ1-1; D remains ambiguous. The source material was tumor tissue. The CDR3 here is CASSPFKSANTEAFF. Written as DNA, the CDR3 is TGTGCCAGCAGCCCCTTTAAGTCAGCGAACACTGAAGCTTTCTTT.